The T cell receptor (beta chain) described here comes from a study of blood T cell repertoires in COVID-19. Overall study: T cells, B-cell-depleted T cells, or PBMCs provided the cDNA or gDNA that served as material.

This clone was detected once. The J segment lost 2 bases and the V segment lost 5 bases, leaving 12 bases of the junction unmatched. Germline V gene data show CDR1 as SSHAT and CDR2 as FNYEAQ (reference sequence). This CDR3 comprises 18 residues. The data were produced by immunoSEQ multiplex PCR, yet TCRdb's version contains in-frame clones alone and is incomplete. The sample records 200,000 to 250,000 clones, around nine tenths being singletons. The sample was peripheral blood. This receptor was taken from a man between 60 and 70 years old with acute or convalescent COVID-19. The J gene is TRBJ2-2, the V gene TRBV7-7; 9 bases fit TRBD2. The DNA of the CDR3 is TGTGCCAGCAGCCCTTACTCGACTAGCGGACTCAACACCGGGGAGCTGTTTTTT. Translated: CASSPYSTSGLNTGELFF.